Sequencing of this T cell receptor beta chain was carried out in a study of blood T cell repertoires in COVID-19. The overall study: T cells, B-cell-depleted T cells, or PBMCs provided the cDNA or gDNA that served as material.

Individuals aged about 18 to 89 years were recruited from 24 US areas. Clinical histories supplied by participants themselves formed the basis of cohort assignment. The CDR3 spans 16 residues. Germline CDR1 is SGHTA and CDR2 is FQGNSA. V was clipped by 0 bases and J by 4 bases; unmatched bases: 9. Original analysis: Quantification of nucleated cells was approximated via reference gene primer amplification. This table comes from immunoSEQ multiplex PCR, and its TCRdb copy is limited to in-frame clones, with some not included. V, J and clone size reflect that table, while D and trimming were determined from the DNA. The table records a few hundred thousand clones, over 75% of them present only once.

This chain links TRBV7-2 with TRBJ2-7; 7 bases align to TRBD2. The material sequenced was PBMCs or T cells enriched from blood (not recorded which). The receptor was derived from a middle-aged woman who had recovered from COVID-19. For the CDR3, the DNA is TGTGCCAGCAGCTTAGCGCCGTTTGCGGGAGATTACGAGCAGTACTTC. Its translation: CASSLAPFAGDYEQYF.